Listed here is a single T cell receptor (beta chain). The antigen is undetermined. This record belongs to a study of blood T cells in healthy people across ages. Overall study findings and caveats: The lack of PBMC sorting stopped any conclusive naive versus antigen-experienced comparison. Because donor CMV status was unknown, expanded clonotype changes were possibly confounded. Diversity of TCR beta correlated strongly with naive T cell percentage.

Sample-barcoded 5' priming and a J-beta primer mix drove a second PCR of about 6 to 12 cycles. A tag from a template-switch adaptor with 12 random nucleotides marked each cDNA molecule. TCRdb reprocessed the 5' RACE reads via MiXCR and lists one record per CDR3 protein. The repertoire holds about 2 million distinct CDR3 sequences, with 49% as singletons. Trimming shortened V by 6 bases and J by 0 bases, and 12 bases separated the two germline ends. CDR3 length equals 15 residues. Germline values: CDR1 MNHEY, CDR2 SVGEGT. The chain carries TRBV6-2 or TRBV6-3 and TRBJ2-1; the D gene is possibly TRBD1 (5 bases). This TCR came from a woman in her forties in good health. Input material: blood. In nucleotides, the CDR3 is TGTGCCAGCAGGAATACAGGAAACTCCTACAATGAGCAGTTCTTC. Translation gives CASRNTGNSYNEQFF.